The TCR beta chain under discussion was sequenced for a study of T cell repertoires in cytomegalovirus infection. Study-wide context: Public signatures in TCR beta pointed to CMV infection and matching HLA type.

To note about this clonotype: Its antigen is unknown.

From the reads, TCRdb called clonotypes with MiXCR, one entry per CDR3 protein. The sample lists about half a million distinct CDR3 sequences; about 33% were seen once. Sequencing used cultured PBMCs, obtained from culture after CMV antigen stimulation. The TCR sequence derives from a human donor in good health (CMV status not recorded). Some clones in this sample may be carry-over from other donors' samples.

CDR3 in DNA: TGTGCCAGCAGCTTAGTTGCCGGGGGCGGGAGAGATGAGCAGTTCTTC. This encodes CASSLVAGGGRDEQFF. J is TRBJ2-1 and V is TRBV11-2; TRBD2 might be the D (7 bases). CDR3 size: 16 residues. The V gene lost 1 base and the J gene lost 8 bases, with 18 bases spanning the gap. The germline V gene encodes CDR1 SGHAT and CDR2 FQNNGV.